Presented here are 13 T cell receptor beta chains from one specimen sequenced in a study of CD8+ T cells in alopecia areata. Reverse transcribed after extraction, RNA yielded cDNA as the sequencing template. The protocol was immunoSEQ multiplex PCR, while the TCRdb copy is restricted to in-frame clones and leaves out a portion. The sample records more than 95,000 clones, roughly two fifths being singletons. Sequenced material: CD4+ T cells sorted from blood. These receptors all stem from a human donor with alopecia areata.

This sequence joins TRBV29-1 and TRBJ1-5; tentatively, D is TRBD1 (6 bases). CDR3 size: 14 residues. Trimming pared 4 bases from V and 0 bases from J, leaving 10 bases between. Germline values: CDR1 SQVTM, CDR2 ANQGSEA. In nucleotides, the CDR3 is TGCAGCGTTGTAGAAGGGGGTAGCAATCAGCCCCAGCATTTT. Translation: CSVVEGGSNQPQHF. The variable domain in full, with the rest retrieved from reference TRBV29-1 and TRBJ1-5, is SAVISQKPSRDICQRGTSLTIQCQVDSQVTMMFWYRQQPGQSLTLIATANQGSEATYESGFVIDKFPISRPNLTFSTLTVSNMSPEDSSIYLCSVVEGGSNQPQHFGDGTRLSIL.

The V call is TRBV30, the J call TRBJ1-2; D perhaps matches TRBD1 (6 bases). In germline, CDR1 is GTSNPN, CDR2 SVGIG (reference sequence). The CDR3 spans 11 residues. V gave up 5 bases and J gave up 9 bases, with 13 bases separating them. The DNA of the CDR3 is TGTGCCTGGGGCAGAACAGGGCGCTACACCTTC. Residues: CAWGRTGRYTF.

The chain carries TRBV29-1 and TRBJ2-3, with TRBD1 as a possible D gene (5 bases). Germline-derived CDR1 and CDR2 are SQVTM and ANQGSEA. The CDR3 extends over 13 amino acids. V lost 4 bases and J 6 bases, leaving 14 bases between the germline ends. The DNA of the CDR3 is TGCAGCGTTGCGCAGGGTGGGGCGGATACGCAGTATTTT. This codes for CSVAQGGADTQYF.

The genes are TRBV29-1 and TRBJ2-5; 10 nucleotides line up with TRBD1. Unmatched junction bases numbered 11, after V lost 2 bases and J lost 5 bases. The CDR3 contains 16 residues. The germline CDR1 and CDR2 sequences are SQVTM and ANQGSEA. CDR3 in amino acids: CSVELPTGGLGETQYF. DNA of the CDR3: TGCAGCGTTGAATTGCCGACAGGGGGCTTAGGGGAGACCCAGTACTTC.

The rearrangement joins TRBV30 to TRBJ2-2, with D perhaps TRBD1 (6 bases). The CDR3 length is 14 residues. The V end was cut by 4 bases, the J end by 4 bases, with 13 bases between. Looked up from germline, CDR1 is GTSNPN and CDR2 is SVGIG (reference sequence). The DNA for the CDR3 is TGTGCCTGGATGAGACAGGACCGCACCGGGGAGCTGTTTTTT. This codes for CAWMRQDRTGELFF. The variable domain in full, completed from reference TRBV30 and TRBJ2-2, reads SQTIHQWPATLVQPVGSPLSLECTVEGTSNPNLYWYRQAAGRGLQLLFYSVGIGQISSEVPQNLSASRPQDRQFILSSKKLLLSDSGFYLCAWMRQDRTGELFFGEGSRLTVL.

This clone was recorded only once. This chain connects TRBV28 to TRBJ2-4; D may be TRBD1 or TRBD2 (6 bases each). CDR3 length: 15 residues. Germline V gene data show CDR1 as MDHEN and CDR2 as SYDVKM. V dropped 5 bases and J dropped 0 bases, with 11 bases sitting between them. The CDR3 DNA is TGTGCCAGCAGTCCACAGGGACTAGCCAAAAACATTCAGTACTTC. Amino acids: CASSPQGLAKNIQYF.

The chain recombines TRBV18 with TRBJ2-4, with D maybe TRBD2 (5 bases). This CDR3 spans 15 amino acids. The V gene's germline CDR1 is KGHSH and CDR2 LQKENI. The ends were cut back, 3 bases at V and 0 bases at J, with 9 bases in the middle. DNA of the CDR3: TGTGCCAGCTCACCTCCAGGACTAGCCAAAAACATTCAGTACTTC. It yields the protein CASSPPGLAKNIQYF.

This clone was picked up a small number of times. The genes are TRBV4-1 and TRBJ2-2; D unresolved. Germline CDR1 reads MGHRA; CDR2 reads YSYEKL. V dropped 1 base and J dropped 0 bases, with 12 bases sitting between them. CDR3 length equals 17 residues. The CDR3 DNA sequence: TGCGCCAGCAGCCAAGTGTGGAGCCCTACGAACACCGGGGAGCTGTTTTTT. This codes for CASSQVWSPTNTGELFF.

This clone has only one observation. The chain employs TRBV5-6 and TRBJ2-3, with D perhaps matching TRBD1 or TRBD2 (5 bases each). Trimming took off 1 base at V and 6 bases at J, with 9 bases between the two ends. The CDR3 is 13 amino acids. Germline values: CDR1 SGHDT, CDR2 YYEEEE. The CDR3, as DNA: TGTGCCAGCAGCTTGCCCCGGGGCGATACGCAGTATTTT. It specifies CASSLPRGDTQYF.

A few counts support this clone. V is TRBV28 and J is TRBJ2-3, with TRBD2 identical over 8 bases. Germline CDR1 MDHEN, CDR2 SYDVKM. Trimming cost V 5 bases and J 2 bases; bases outside gene matches: 6. CDR3 size: 15 residues. The CDR3: CASSPTSGYTDTQYF. The CDR3 DNA reads TGTGCCAGCAGTCCAACTAGCGGTTACACAGATACGCAGTATTTT.

This clone was detected a few times. The chain carries TRBV27 and TRBJ2-2; 8 nucleotides match TRBD1. Germline CDR1 reads MNHEY; CDR2 reads SMNVEV (reference sequence). This CDR3 has 15 amino acids. V lost 2 bases and J lost 6; bases outside the gene matches: 5. CDR3 sequence: CASSLRTGSPGELFF. Written as DNA, the CDR3 is TGTGCCAGCAGTTTACGGACAGGGAGCCCCGGGGAGCTGTTTTTT.

As DNA, the CDR3 is TGTGCCAGCAGTGAGCGGGAGACAGGGGGGTACGAGCAGTACTTC. This encodes CASSERETGGYEQYF. The rearrangement joins TRBV2 to TRBJ2-7, with TRBD1 matching 9 bases. The CDR3 has 15 amino acids. Germline trimming cut 3 bases from V and 4 bases from J; bases unmatched to any gene: 7. The germline CDR1 and CDR2 sequences are SNHLY and FYNNEI.

The chain joins TRBV4-3 to TRBJ2-3; D is unclear. The V gene lost 5 bases and the J gene lost 4 bases, with 4 bases spanning the gap. CDR1 is LGHNA and CDR2 is YSLEER in the germline V gene. CDR3 length: 11 residues. In DNA form, the CDR3 reads TGCGCCAGCAGCGTTGCAGATACGCAGTATTTT. Its translation: CASSVADTQYF.